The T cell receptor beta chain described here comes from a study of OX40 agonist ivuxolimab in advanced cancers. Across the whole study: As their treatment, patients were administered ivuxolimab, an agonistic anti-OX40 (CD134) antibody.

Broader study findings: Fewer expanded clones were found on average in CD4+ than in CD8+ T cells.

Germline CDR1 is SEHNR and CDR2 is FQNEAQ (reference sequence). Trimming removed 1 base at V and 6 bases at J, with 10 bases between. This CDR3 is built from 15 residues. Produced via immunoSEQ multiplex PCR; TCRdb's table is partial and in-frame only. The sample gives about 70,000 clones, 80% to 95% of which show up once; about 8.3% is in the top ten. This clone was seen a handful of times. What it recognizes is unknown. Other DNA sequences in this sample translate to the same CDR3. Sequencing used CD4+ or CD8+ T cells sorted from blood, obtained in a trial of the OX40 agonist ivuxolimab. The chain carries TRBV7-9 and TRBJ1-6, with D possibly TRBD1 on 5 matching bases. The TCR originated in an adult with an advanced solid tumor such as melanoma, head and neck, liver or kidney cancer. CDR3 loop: CASSLVAGTNSPLHF. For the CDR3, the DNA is TGTGCCAGCAGCTTAGTTGCTGGGACTAATTCACCCCTCCACTTT.